The clone carrying this TCR beta chain was seen only once. Its antigen is not known. This entry belongs to a study of T cell responses to AZD1222 COVID-19 vaccine. The wider study: Samples with a second dose at about 4 or about 12 weeks were pooled together. General study points: Only a handful of AZD1222 recipients were seropositive at baseline.

The CDR3 contains 13 residues. The germline V and J ends were trimmed by 3 bases and 6 bases, with 11 bases remaining between them. Germline values: CDR1 MNHEY, CDR2 SMNVEV (reference sequence). Here immunoSEQ multiplex PCR was the method, and the copy in TCRdb shows in-frame clones only, minus some. This table holds 100,000 to 150,000 clones, more than 75% found once. The chain links TRBV27 to TRBJ1-2; unclear D gene. This TCR derives from an adult in good health. Sequencing used peripheral blood, obtained on day 0 of AZD1222 vaccination. The DNA of the CDR3 is TGTGCCAGCAGTTTTACCCATGGGGATGGCTACACCTTC. Protein sequence: CASSFTHGDGYTF.